The sequence of this TCR beta chain was determined in a study of CD8 T cells in Susac syndrome. From blood CD8+ and CD4+ T cells, the TCR beta chain was sequenced. An amount of RNA that ranged from roughly 0.45 to 1 ug was reverse transcribed with random hexamers. Via MiXCR, TCRdb re-called the immunoSEQ multiplex PCR reads, giving one row per CDR3 protein. The sample lists 160,000 or so distinct CDR3 sequences, roughly 95% occurring once. Overall study results and limits: A relatively small number of individuals underwent TCR sequencing and HLA analysis.

A note on this clonotype: What it binds is unknown.

The CDR3 sequence is 16 residues long. V shed 5 bases and J 3 bases; nucleotides not matched to a gene: 8. The germline CDR1 and CDR2 sequences are SGHAT and FQNNGV. Sequencing was carried out using CD4+ T cells from PBMCs. The chain couples TRBV11-2 to TRBJ2-1; 9 bases fit TRBD2. The receptor was derived from a human donor with Susac syndrome. Here the CDR3 DNA reads TGTGCCAGCAGCCCCTTAGCGGGGGACTTCTACAATGAGCAGTTCTTC. Amino acid sequence: CASSPLAGDFYNEQFF.